A single sample is the source of the 4 T cell receptor beta chains below, sequenced in a study of shared clonotypes between healthy human individuals. Profiled with immunoSEQ multiplex PCR; TCRdb holds only in-frame clones, not every one. The sample yields about 1.5 million clones, around 98% seen once. The sequencing sample was made of naive CD4+ T cells sorted from blood. Subset in this sample: CD45RA+ positively selected. The receptors here all came from a young man in good health.

This chain uses TRBV9 with TRBJ2-1; D perhaps matches TRBD2 (5 bases). CDR3 length: 16 amino acids. V lost 4 bases, J lost 1 base, and 15 bases lay in between. CDR1 is SGDLS and CDR2 is YYNGEE in the germline V gene. In DNA form, the CDR3 reads TGTGCCAGCAGCCAAGCCGGACGGGGTTCCTACAATGAGCAGTTCTTC. It specifies CASSQAGRGSYNEQFF.

V gene TRBV5-1 combines with J gene TRBJ2-3; 13 bases fit TRBD2. Looked up from germline, CDR1 is SGHRS and CDR2 is YFSETQ. V was clipped by 5 bases and J by 7 bases; unmatched bases: 4. This CDR3 spans 14 amino acids. The DNA for the CDR3 is TGCGCCAGCAGACTAGCGGGAGGGCCCCATACGCAGTATTTT. It encodes CASRLAGGPHTQYF.

In its sample, this clone was seen once. The gene calls are TRBV5-4 and TRBJ2-3, with D perhaps matching TRBD1 (5 bases). Trimming removed 0 bases from V and 0 bases from J, with 11 bases in between. The CDR3 loop spans 16 amino acids. Germline V gives CDR1 SGHNT, CDR2 YYREEE (reference sequence). Here the CDR3 reads CASSLGAGPSTDTQYF. The CDR3 nucleotides read TGTGCCAGCAGCTTGGGAGCAGGGCCTAGCACAGATACGCAGTATTTT. Full variable domain (missing parts from reference TRBV5-4 and TRBJ2-3): ETGVTQSPTHLIKTRGQQVTLRCSSQSGHNTVSWYQQALGQGPQFIFQYYREEENGRGNFPPRFSGLQFPNYSSELNVNALELDDSALYLCASSLGAGPSTDTQYFGPGTRLTVL.

The V gene is TRBV18, the J gene TRBJ2-7, with 8 positions matching TRBD1. Trimming took 1 base from V and 2 from J; bases not matched to a gene: 4. From germline, CDR1 is KGHSH and CDR2 LQKENI. CDR3 length: 15 residues. In DNA form, the CDR3 reads TGTGCCAGCTCACCACAATGGACAGGGCCCTACGAGCAGTACTTC. Translating it yields CASSPQWTGPYEQYF.